This TCR beta chain was recorded in a study of cytomegalovirus exposure and HLA in healthy donors. This CDR3 has 16 residues. Trimming took off 3 bases at V and 6 bases at J, with 15 bases between the two ends. CDR1 is MNHEY, CDR2 SMNVEV, per germline (reference sequence). PCR was performed using 60 Vbeta and 13 Jbeta primers. Sequencing used immunoSEQ multiplex PCR; TCRdb keeps in-frame clones, though not all of them. The repertoire holds about 120,000 clones, roughly 80% seen once, with 2.7% in the top ten. Sequenced: PBMCs. This receptor was identified in a woman between 40 and 50 years old in good health and CMV-seropositive. J is TRBJ1-6 and V is TRBV27; a weak D match, TRBD1 (6 bases). The CDR3 sequence: CASSFYMTGPNSPLHF. The CDR3 DNA is TGTGCCAGCAGTTTCTATATGACAGGACCTAATTCACCCCTCCACTTT.